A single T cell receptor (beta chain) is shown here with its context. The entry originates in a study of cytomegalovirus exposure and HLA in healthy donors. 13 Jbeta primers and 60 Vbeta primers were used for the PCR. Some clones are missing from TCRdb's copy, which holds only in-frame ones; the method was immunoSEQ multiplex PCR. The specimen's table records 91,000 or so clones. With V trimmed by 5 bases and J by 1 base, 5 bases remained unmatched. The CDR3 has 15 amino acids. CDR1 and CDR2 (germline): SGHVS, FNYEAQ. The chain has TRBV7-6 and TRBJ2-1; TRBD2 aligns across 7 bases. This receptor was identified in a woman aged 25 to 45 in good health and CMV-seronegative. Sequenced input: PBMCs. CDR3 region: CASSPEGGSYNEQFF. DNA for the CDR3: TGTGCCAGCAGCCCCGAGGGAGGGTCCTACAATGAGCAGTTCTTC.